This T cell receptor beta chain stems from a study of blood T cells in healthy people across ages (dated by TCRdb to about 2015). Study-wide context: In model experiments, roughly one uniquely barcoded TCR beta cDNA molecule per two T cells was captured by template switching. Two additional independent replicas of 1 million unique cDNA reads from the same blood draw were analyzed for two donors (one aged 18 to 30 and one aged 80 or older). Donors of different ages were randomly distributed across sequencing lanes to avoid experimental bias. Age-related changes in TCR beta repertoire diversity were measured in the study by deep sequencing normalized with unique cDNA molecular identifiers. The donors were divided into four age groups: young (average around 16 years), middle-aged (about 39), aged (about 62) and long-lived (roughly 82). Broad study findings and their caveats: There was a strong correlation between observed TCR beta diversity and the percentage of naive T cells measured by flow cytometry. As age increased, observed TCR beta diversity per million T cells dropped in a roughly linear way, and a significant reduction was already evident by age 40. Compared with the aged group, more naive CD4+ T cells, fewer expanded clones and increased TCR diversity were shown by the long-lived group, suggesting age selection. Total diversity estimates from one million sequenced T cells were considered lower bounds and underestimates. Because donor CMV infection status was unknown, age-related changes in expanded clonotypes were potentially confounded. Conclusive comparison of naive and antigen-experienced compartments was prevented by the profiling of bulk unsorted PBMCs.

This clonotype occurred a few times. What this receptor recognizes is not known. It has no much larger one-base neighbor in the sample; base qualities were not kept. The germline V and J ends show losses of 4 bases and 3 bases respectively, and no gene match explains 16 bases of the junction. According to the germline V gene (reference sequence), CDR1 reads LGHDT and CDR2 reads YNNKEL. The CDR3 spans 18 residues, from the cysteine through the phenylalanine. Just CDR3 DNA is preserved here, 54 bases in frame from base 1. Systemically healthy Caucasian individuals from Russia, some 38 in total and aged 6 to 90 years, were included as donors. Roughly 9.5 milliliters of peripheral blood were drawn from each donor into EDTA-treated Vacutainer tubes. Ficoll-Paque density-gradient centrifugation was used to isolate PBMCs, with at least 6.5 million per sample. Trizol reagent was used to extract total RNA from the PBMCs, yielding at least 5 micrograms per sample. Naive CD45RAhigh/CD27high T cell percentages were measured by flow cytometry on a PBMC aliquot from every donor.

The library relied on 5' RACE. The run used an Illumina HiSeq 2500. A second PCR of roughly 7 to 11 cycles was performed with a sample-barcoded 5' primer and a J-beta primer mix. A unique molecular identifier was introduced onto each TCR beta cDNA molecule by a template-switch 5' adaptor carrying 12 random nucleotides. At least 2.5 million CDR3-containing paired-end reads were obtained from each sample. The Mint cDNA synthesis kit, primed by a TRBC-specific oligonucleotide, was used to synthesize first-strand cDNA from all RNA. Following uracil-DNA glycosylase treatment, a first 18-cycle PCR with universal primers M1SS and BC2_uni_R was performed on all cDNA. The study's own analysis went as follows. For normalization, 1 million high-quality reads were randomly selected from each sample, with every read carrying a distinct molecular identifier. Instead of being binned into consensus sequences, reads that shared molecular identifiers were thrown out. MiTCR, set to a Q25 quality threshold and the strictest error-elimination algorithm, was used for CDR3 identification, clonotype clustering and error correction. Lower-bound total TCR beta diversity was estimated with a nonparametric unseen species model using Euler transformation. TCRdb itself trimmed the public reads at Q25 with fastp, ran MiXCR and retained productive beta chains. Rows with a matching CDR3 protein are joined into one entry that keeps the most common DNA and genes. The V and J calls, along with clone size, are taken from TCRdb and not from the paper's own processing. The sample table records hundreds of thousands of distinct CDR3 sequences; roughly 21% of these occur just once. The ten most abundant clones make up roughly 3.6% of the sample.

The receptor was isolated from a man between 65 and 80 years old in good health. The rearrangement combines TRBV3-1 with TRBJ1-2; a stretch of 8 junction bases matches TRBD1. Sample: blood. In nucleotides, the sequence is TGTGCCAGCAGCCCTGACAGGGGAAGGAGATCGATAGACTATGGCTACACCTTC. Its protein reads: CASSPDRGRRSIDYGYTF.